Presented here are 8 T cell receptor beta chains from one specimen sequenced in a study of T cells in Graves' hyperthyroidism and ophthalmopathy. Amplification yielded TCR beta CDR3 regions, with RNA transcripts as the source. Researchers ran a first-round RT-PCR on the TCR CDR3 using the HTBI primer set. TCRdb redid the calling of the multiplex PCR reads with MiXCR, one entry per CDR3 protein. The profile shows 530,000 or so distinct CDR3 sequences, 17% of them singletons. The material sequenced was blood. The receptors shown here come from a woman younger than 30 with Graves' ophthalmopathy.

As regards this clonotype: Its ends do not fully match the called genes, so a read error is possible. This chain links TRBV6-5 with TRBJ2-7, with D possibly matching TRBD2 (6 bases). The CDR3 sequence is 15 residues long. CDR1 is MNHEY and CDR2 is SVGAGI in the germline V gene. CDR3 nucleotides: TGTGCCAGCAGTTACGCTATTGGGAGGTCCTACGAACAGTACTTC. It yields the protein CASSYAIGRSYEQYF.

In this sample, this clonotype turned up many times. V is TRBV6-2 or TRBV6-3 and J is TRBJ1-2; 7 bases agree with TRBD1. The CDR3 runs 15 residues. Trimming removed 4 bases from V and 4 bases from J; junction bases left unmatched: 9. Germline CDR1 is MNHEY and CDR2 is SVGEGT. The CDR3: CASSSEAGGIYGYTF. The DNA for the CDR3 is TGTGCCAGCAGTTCAGAGGCAGGGGGTATCTATGGCTACACCTTC.

The table lists this clonotype with a few counts. This chain uses TRBV30 with TRBJ2-7; 16 nucleotides align to TRBD2. The CDR3 consists of 16 residues. Germline trimming cut 2 bases from V and 5 bases from J; bases unmatched to any gene: 6. From germline, CDR1 is GTSNPN and CDR2 SVGIG (reference sequence). The CDR3 reads CAWSPGLAGGSNEQYF. As DNA, the CDR3 is TGTGCCTGGAGTCCGGGACTAGCGGGGGGGTCTAACGAGCAGTACTTC.

Concerning this clonotype itself: A read error may explain this, as a much larger clone is one base away. The rearrangement uses TRBV18 and TRBJ1-1; unclear D gene. Germline V lookup: CDR1 KGHSH, CDR2 LQKENI. The CDR3 has 13 amino acids. The V and J ends lost 1 base and 5 bases respectively, with 8 bases between them. CDR3 sequence: CASSPQEGTEAFF. CDR3 bases: TGTGCCAGCTCACCACAGGAGGGAACTGAAGCTTTCTTT.

Remarks on this clonotype: With a much larger clone just one base away, this may be a read error. This chain connects TRBV12-3 or TRBV12-4 to TRBJ1-2; D is uncertain. V shed 5 bases and J shed 6 bases, with 16 bases lying between them. The CDR3 is 14 amino acids. This CDR3 reads CASSPTTDLHGYTF. The CDR3 DNA sequence: TGTGCCAGCAGTCCCACTACCGACCTGCATGGCTACACCTTC.

This clonotype was detected only a few times. The V gene is TRBV19, the J gene TRBJ1-5; D remains ambiguous. The CDR3 covers 12 residues. V lost 5 bases to trimming and J lost 7 bases, with 9 bases between them. CDR1 LNHDA and CDR2 SQIVND come from the germline V gene (reference sequence). CDR3 nucleotides: TGTGCCAGTAGTCTCCCGTTGCAGCCCCAGCATTTT. Protein product: CASSLPLQPQHF.

This clonotype was observed many times. V and J are TRBV6-1 and TRBJ2-7, with 7 bases aligning to TRBD1. V shed 2 bases, J shed 6 bases, and the junction held 13 bases outside the gene matches. The germline CDR1 and CDR2 sequences are MNHNS and SASEGT. CDR3 length equals 16 residues. The CDR3 loop is CASSELTGFISSEQYF. The CDR3 DNA is TGTGCCAGCAGTGAATTGACAGGGTTTATTTCGTCCGAGCAGTACTTC.

This clonotype has more than one count but fewer than ten. The rearrangement links TRBV7-2 to TRBJ2-1; no firm D call. The CDR3 runs 16 residues. Deletions cut 1 base from V and 0 bases from J, with 10 bases between. CDR1 SGHTA and CDR2 FQGNSA come from the germline V gene. In DNA, the CDR3 is TGTGCCAGCAGCTTAGAAGACCTTAGCTCCTACAATGAGCAGTTCTTC. This encodes CASSLEDLSSYNEQFF.